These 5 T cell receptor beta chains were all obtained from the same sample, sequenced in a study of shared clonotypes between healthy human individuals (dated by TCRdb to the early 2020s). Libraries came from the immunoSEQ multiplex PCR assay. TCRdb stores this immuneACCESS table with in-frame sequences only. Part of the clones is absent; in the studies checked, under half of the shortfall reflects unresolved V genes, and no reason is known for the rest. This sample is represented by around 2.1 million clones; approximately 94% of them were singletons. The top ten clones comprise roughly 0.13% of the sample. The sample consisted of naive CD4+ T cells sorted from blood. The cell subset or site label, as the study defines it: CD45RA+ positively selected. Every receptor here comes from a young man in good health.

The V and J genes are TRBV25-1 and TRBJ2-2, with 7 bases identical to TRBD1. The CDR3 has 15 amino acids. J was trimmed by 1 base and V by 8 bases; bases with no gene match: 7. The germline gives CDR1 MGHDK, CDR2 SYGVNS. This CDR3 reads CASGFGTENTGELFF. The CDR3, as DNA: TGTGCCAGCGGGTTTGGGACAGAGAACACCGGGGAGCTGTTTTTT.

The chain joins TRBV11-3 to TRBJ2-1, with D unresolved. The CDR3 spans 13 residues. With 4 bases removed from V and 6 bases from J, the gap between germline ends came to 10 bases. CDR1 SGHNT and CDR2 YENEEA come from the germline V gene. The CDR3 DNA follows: TGTGCCAGCAGCTCCCGACTGGCCAATGAGCAGTTCTTC. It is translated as CASSSRLANEQFF.

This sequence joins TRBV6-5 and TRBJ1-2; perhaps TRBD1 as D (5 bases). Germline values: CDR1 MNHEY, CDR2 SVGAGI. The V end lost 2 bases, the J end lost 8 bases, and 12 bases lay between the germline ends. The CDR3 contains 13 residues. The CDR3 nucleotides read TGTGCCAGCAGTTACAGGGGCGCGGAGGGCTACACCTTC. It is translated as CASSYRGAEGYTF.

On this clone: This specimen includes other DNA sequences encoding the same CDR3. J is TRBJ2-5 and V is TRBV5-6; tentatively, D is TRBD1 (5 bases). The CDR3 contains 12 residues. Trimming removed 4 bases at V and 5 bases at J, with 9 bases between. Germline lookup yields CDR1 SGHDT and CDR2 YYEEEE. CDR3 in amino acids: CASSLSGETQYF. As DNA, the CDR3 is TGTGCCAGCAGCCTTTCAGGGGAGACCCAGTACTTC.

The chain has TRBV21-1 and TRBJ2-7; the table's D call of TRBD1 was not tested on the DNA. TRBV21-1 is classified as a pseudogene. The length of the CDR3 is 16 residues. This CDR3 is CASSGLGGTGTYEQYF. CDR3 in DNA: TGTGCCAGCAGCGGACTCGGAGGGACAGGGACCTACGAGCAGTACTTC.